Sequencing of this TCR beta chain was carried out in a study of T cells after yellow fever vaccination. Overall study: For low cell numbers, libraries were made with SMART-Seq v4 Ultra Low Input.

Universal primer sites and UMIs were introduced during 5'RACE template-switching synthesis of TCR cDNA. TCRdb passed the 5' RACE reads through MiXCR, listing each CDR3 protein once. The sample lists about 220,000 distinct CDR3 sequences; less than 7.5% were seen once. There are 18 residues in the CDR3. Germline V gene data show CDR1 as SSHAT and CDR2 as FNYEAQ (reference sequence). General study results and limits: The bulk population could contribute abundant contaminating clonotypes to FACS-sorted repertoires. Few clonotypes appeared in both CD4 and CD8 compartments.

The table lists this clonotype with many counts. Its antigen is not identified. Mismatch with germline at one junction end may stem from a read error. Here the sequenced sample was CD4+ T cells sorted from PBMCs, taken on the day of the yellow fever booster vaccination. The origin of this receptor is a man aged 30 to 39 who received the YFV17D yellow fever vaccine. The chain combines TRBV7-7 with TRBJ2-2; possible D gene TRBD2, 5 bases. Written as DNA, the CDR3 is TGTGCTAGCAGCTTAGACCAGCGGCCAAACTCCAAGGACGGGGAGCTGTTTTTT. This gives the protein CASSLDQRPNSKDGELFF.